This passage covers 12 T cell receptor beta chains from one sample sequenced in a study of T cells in localized non-small cell lung cancer. TCRdb keeps only in-frame clones here, not all; method: immunoSEQ multiplex PCR. There are 48,000 or so clones in the sample; approximately 90% occur only once, and about a sixth lies in the top ten. Sequencing was performed on peripheral blood, taken before any cancer treatment. These receptor sequences come from a male donor older than 55 with stage III squamous cell lung carcinoma.

V gene TRBV7-3 combines with J gene TRBJ1-2, with D uncertain. The V gene lost 2 bases and the J gene lost 6 bases, with 10 bases spanning the gap. Germline CDR1 and CDR2: SGHTA and FQGTGA. The CDR3 sequence is 13 residues long. Written as DNA, the CDR3 is TGTGCCAGCAGCTTACGAATCGGTCATGGCTACACCTTC. Its protein product is CASSLRIGHGYTF. The full variable domain, its missing parts supplied by reference TRBV7-3 and TRBJ1-2, is GAGVSQTPSNKVTEKGKYVELRCDPISGHTALYWYRQSLGQGPEFLIYFQGTGAADDSGLPNDRFFAVRPEGSVSTLKIQRTERGDSAVYLCASSLRIGHGYTFGSGTRLTVV.

This sequence joins TRBV6-6 and TRBJ2-2, with D possibly being TRBD2 (5 bases). Germline V gives CDR1 MNHNY, CDR2 SVGAGI (reference sequence). CDR3 length: 16 residues. The V end was cut by 5 bases, the J end by 6 bases, with 19 bases between. The CDR3 nucleotides are TGTGCCAGCAGTGTGGCAAGACTAATTGATCCCGGGGAGCTGTTTTTT. It translates to CASSVARLIDPGELFF.

In its sample, this clone was seen once. The gene calls are TRBV5-1 and TRBJ1-1; D is possibly TRBD1 (6 bases). The germline V gene has CDR1 SGHRS and CDR2 YFSETQ. The CDR3 has 12 amino acids. Deletions cut 7 bases from V and 3 bases from J, with 10 bases between. The CDR3 sequence: CASGTGYTEAFF. The CDR3 bases are TGCGCCAGCGGCACAGGGTACACTGAAGCTTTCTTT.

The V gene is TRBV11-2, the J gene TRBJ1-1, with 7 positions matching TRBD1. Germline CDR1 SGHAT, CDR2 FQNNGV. After removal of 4 bases from V and 1 base from J, the junction contained 12 bases not matched to a gene. There are 17 residues in the CDR3. CDR3 loop: CASSSQQGPPSNTEAFF. CDR3 DNA: TGTGCCAGCAGCTCCCAACAGGGGCCCCCCTCGAACACTGAAGCTTTCTTT.

The chain employs TRBV10-2 and TRBJ2-7, with TRBD2 matching over 9 bases. The CDR3 contains 15 residues. Trimming removed 3 bases from V and 3 bases from J; junction bases left unmatched: 6. In germline, CDR1 is WSHSY, CDR2 SAAADI. In DNA, the CDR3 is TGCGCCAGCAGTGAATCTAGCGGGATCGTCTACGAGCAGTACTTC. Translated, it gives CASSESSGIVYEQYF.

The CDR3 DNA sequence: TGTGCCAGTCGGCCGCTGGACAGAGAATATGGCTACACCTTC. This encodes CASRPLDREYGYTF. V usage is TRBV19 and J usage is TRBJ1-2, with a weak D call TRBD1 (6 bases). The V end was cut by 8 bases, the J end by 5 bases, with 18 bases between. There are 14 residues in the CDR3. CDR1 and CDR2 (germline): LNHDA, SQIVND (reference sequence).

This clone was picked up a small number of times. The gene calls are TRBV12-5 and TRBJ1-1; D unclear. Germline V lookup: CDR1 LGHNT, CDR2 FRNRAP. This CDR3 is 13 amino acids long. Trimming shortened V by 6 bases and J by 2 bases, and 10 bases separated the two germline ends. The CDR3 DNA reads as TGTGCTAGTGGCTTAAGACCCAACACTGAAGCTTTCTTT. It codes for CASGLRPNTEAFF.

This rearrangement joins TRBV6-6 to TRBJ2-1; a possible D gene is TRBD2 (6 bases). The germline V gene encodes CDR1 MNHNY and CDR2 SVGAGI (reference sequence). Trimming removed 8 bases from V and 5 bases from J, with 19 bases in between. The CDR3 has 15 amino acids. The CDR3 DNA sequence: TGTGCCAGCGCCATGGGACTCCGGTTGAACAATGAGCAGTTCTTC. Its translation: CASAMGLRLNNEQFF.

The chain employs TRBV16 and TRBJ2-7, with a tentative D call TRBD1 (5 bases). V lost 2 bases and J 3 bases, leaving 8 bases between the germline ends. Germline CDR1 is KGHSY and CDR2 is FQNENV. This CDR3 spans 13 amino acids. The CDR3 bases are TGTGCCAGCAGCCAACTTGACAGCTACGAGCAGTACTTC. It is translated as CASSQLDSYEQYF.

The genes are TRBV5-4 and TRBJ2-7, with 7 nucleotides matching TRBD2. The germline V gene has CDR1 SGHNT and CDR2 YYREEE (reference sequence). The CDR3 loop spans 12 amino acids. The ends lost 4 bases at V and 3 bases at J; junction bases unmatched: 1. CDR3 in amino acids: CASSREVYEQYF. The DNA of the CDR3 is TGTGCCAGCAGCCGGGAGGTCTACGAGCAGTACTTC. Based on the CDR3 plus reference TRBV5-4 and TRBJ2-7, the full variable domain is ETGVTQSPTHLIKTRGQQVTLRCSSQSGHNTVSWYQQALGQGPQFIFQYYREEENGRGNFPPRFSGLQFPNYSSELNVNALELDDSALYLCASSREVYEQYFGPGTRLTVT.

The chain uses TRBV29-1 and TRBJ2-2; no firm D call. The length of the CDR3 is 11 residues. From germline, CDR1 is SQVTM and CDR2 ANQGSEA. The V gene lost 5 bases and the J gene lost 6 bases, with 7 bases spanning the gap. The CDR3 sequence is CSVLSAGELFF. Here the CDR3 DNA reads TGCAGCGTTTTGTCGGCCGGGGAGCTGTTTTTT.

V and J are TRBV7-2 and TRBJ2-2; 8 positions match TRBD2. The CDR3 loop spans 18 amino acids. The junction had 11 bases not matched to a gene; V was cut back by 3 bases and J by 2 bases. CDR1 and CDR2 from the germline V gene are SGHTA and FQGNSA. The CDR3 reads CASSLSGGAGDNTGELFF. In DNA form, the CDR3 reads TGTGCCAGCAGCTTGTCGGGAGGAGCGGGGGATAACACCGGGGAGCTGTTTTTT.